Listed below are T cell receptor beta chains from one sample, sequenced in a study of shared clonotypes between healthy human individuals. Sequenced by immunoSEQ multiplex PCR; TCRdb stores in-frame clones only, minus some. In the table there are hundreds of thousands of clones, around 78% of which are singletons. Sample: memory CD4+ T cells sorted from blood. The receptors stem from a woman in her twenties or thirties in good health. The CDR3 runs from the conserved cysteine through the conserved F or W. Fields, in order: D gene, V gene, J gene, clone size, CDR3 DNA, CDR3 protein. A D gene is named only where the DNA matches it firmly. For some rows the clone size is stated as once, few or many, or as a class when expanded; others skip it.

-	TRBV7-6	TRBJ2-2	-	TGTGCCAGCAGCTTAGCGTGGATGACTGGCGGGGAGCTGTTTTTT	CASSLAWMTGGELFF
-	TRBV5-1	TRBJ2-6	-	TGCGCCAGCAGCCCCATTACTGAAGCCAACGTCCTGACTTTC	CASSPITEANVLTF
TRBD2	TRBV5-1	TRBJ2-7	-	TGCGCCAGCAGACCCAGCCTAGCGGGGGCTCTCGAGCAGTACTTC	CASRPSLAGALEQYF
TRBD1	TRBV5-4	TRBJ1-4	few	TGTGCCAGCAGCTTGGCAGGGGGGCCTGGTGAAAAACTGTTTTTT	CASSLAGGPGEKLFF
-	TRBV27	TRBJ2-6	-	TGTGCCAGCAGTTTATATCCTATGTCGCCCTCTGGGGCCAACGTCCTGACTTTC	CASSLYPMSPSGANVLTF
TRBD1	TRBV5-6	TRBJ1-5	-	TGTGCCAGCAAAAGACAGGGGGCCCTCAATCAGCCCCAGCATTTT	CASKRQGALNQPQHF
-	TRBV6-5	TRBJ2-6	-	TGTGCCAGCAGTTGGGCACCTACTGGGGCCAACGTCCTGACTTTC	CASSWAPTGANVLTF
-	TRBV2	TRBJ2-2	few	TGTGCCAGCAGCCCCCTCAGAGGGGAATCCGGGGAGCTGTTTTTT	CASSPLRGESGELFF
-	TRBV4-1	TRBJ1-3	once	TGCGCCAGCAGCCAAGTGTCTCTCCGCGGAAACACCATATATTTT	CASSQVSLRGNTIYF
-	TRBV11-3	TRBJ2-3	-	TGTGCCAGCAGCTTAAGCGGACAGACAGATACGCAGTATTTT	CASSLSGQTDTQYF
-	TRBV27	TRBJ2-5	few	TGTGCCAGCAGTTCGACAGGGCCCGGGAGGACCCAGTACTTC	CASSSTGPGRTQYF
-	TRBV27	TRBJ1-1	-	TGTGCCAGCGTAAGGGGTCAGGGGAACACTGAAGCTTTCTTT	CASVRGQGNTEAFF
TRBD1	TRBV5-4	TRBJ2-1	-	TGTGCCAGCAGGGCAGAGGGGACAGGGGACAACAATGAGCAGTTCTTC	CASRAEGTGDNNEQFF
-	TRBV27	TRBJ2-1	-	TGTGCCAGCAGTCCTATACAGGGCGGGAATGAGCAGTTCTTC	CASSPIQGGNEQFF
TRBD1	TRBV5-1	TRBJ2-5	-	TGCGCCAGCAGCCTGGGACAGAACCAAGAGACCCAGTACTTC	CASSLGQNQETQYF
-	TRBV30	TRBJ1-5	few	TGTGCCTGGAGGGATAGACGGCCATCCCAGCCCCAGCATTTT	CAWRDRRPSQPQHF
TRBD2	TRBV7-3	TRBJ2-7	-	TGTGCCAGCAGCCCGGGGACTAGCGGGAGCGAGCAGTACTTC	CASSPGTSGSEQYF
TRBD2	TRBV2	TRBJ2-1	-	TGTGCCAGCAGTGAGGTGGCGGGAGGGGGTCGTCATGAGCAGTTCTTC	CASSEVAGGGRHEQFF
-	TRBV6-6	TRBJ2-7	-	TGTGCCAGCAGTTACTATCGGGGAATCCCCTACGAGCAGTACTTC	CASSYYRGIPYEQYF
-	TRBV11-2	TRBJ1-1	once	TGTGCCAGCAGCGCCACGGCCAACACTGAAGCTTTCTTT	CASSATANTEAFF
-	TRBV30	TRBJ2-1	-	TGTGCCTGGAGTAGTGGCGGCGAGCAGTTCTTC	CAWSSGGEQFF
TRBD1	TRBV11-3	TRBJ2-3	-	TGTGCCAGCAGCTTTGACGGAGGAGCAGGGGGAAATACGCAGTATTTT	CASSFDGGAGGNTQYF
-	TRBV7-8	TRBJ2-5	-	TGTGCCAGCACTGGCGGAGTGCAAGAGACCCAGTACTTC	CASTGGVQETQYF
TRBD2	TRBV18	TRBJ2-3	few	TGTGCCAGCTCACCGATTAGCGGGAGCACAGATACGCAGTATTTT	CASSPISGSTDTQYF
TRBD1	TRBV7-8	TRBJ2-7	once	TGTGCCAGCAGCTTAGCTCATACGGGACAGGGGTCATTCTCCGAGCAGTACTTC	CASSLAHTGQGSFSEQYF
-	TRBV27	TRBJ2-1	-	TGTGCCAGCAGTTACGGGGGGCGACCGGGTTCCTACAATGAGCAGTTCTTC	CASSYGGRPGSYNEQFF
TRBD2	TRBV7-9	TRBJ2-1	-	TGTGCCAGCAGCCCCCGGACTAGCGGGATGAGGGAGCAGTTCTTC	CASSPRTSGMREQFF
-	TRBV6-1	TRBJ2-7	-	TGTGCCAGCAGTGAAGTCAGACTATACGAGCAGTACTTC	CASSEVRLYEQYF
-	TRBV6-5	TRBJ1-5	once	TGTGCCAGCAGTTACGCCCCCGATCAGCCCCAGCATTTT	CASSYAPDQPQHF
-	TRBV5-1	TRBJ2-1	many	TGCGCCAGCAGCCTCGGGGACCCTTACAATGAGCAGTTCTTC	CASSLGDPYNEQFF
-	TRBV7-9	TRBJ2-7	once	TGTGCCAGCAGCTTCGTCCTCCATCTGGCGCCGAGCCACTACGAGCAGTACTTC	CASSFVLHLAPSHYEQYF
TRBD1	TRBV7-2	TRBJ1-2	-	TGTGCCAGCAGCTTAGGCCCCCAGGGACAGGTATCCGCCTTC	CASSLGPQGQVSAF
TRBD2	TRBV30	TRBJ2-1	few	TGTGCCTGGAAGCGGCCGGGACTAGCGGTATACAATGAGCAGTTCTTC	CAWKRPGLAVYNEQFF
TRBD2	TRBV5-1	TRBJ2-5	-	TGCGCCAGCAGCGTTAGCGGGAAGGAGACCCAGTACTTC	CASSVSGKETQYF
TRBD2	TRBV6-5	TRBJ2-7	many	TGTGCCAGCAGCCGTAGGACTAGCGACAACGAGCAGTACTTC	CASSRRTSDNEQYF
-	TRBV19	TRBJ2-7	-	TGTGCCAGTAGCCGACAGCTCTTTGCCTACGAGCAGTACTTC	CASSRQLFAYEQYF
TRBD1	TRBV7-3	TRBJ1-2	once	TGTGCCAGCAGCACCTCCGGGACAGTCTATGGCTACACCTTC	CASSTSGTVYGYTF
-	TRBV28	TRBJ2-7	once	TGTGCCAGCACCCTGGGACGGCGGTCCTACGAGCAGTACTTC	CASTLGRRSYEQYF
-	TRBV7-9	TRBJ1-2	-	TGTGCCAGCAGCTTAGGTGTTAACTATGGCTACACCTTC	CASSLGVNYGYTF
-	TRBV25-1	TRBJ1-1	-	TGTGCCAGCAGTGAAGGAGCCAGTGAAGCTTTCTTT	CASSEGASEAFF
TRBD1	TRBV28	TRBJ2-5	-	TGTGCCAGCAGTTTGAGAGGGGGCGCAAAGGAGACCCAGTACTTC	CASSLRGGAKETQYF
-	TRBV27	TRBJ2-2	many	TGTGCCAGCAATGACAGGTTCTCCGGGGAGCTGTTTTTT	CASNDRFSGELFF
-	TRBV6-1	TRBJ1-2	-	TGTGCCAGCAGTGAAATGGACCGCGTAGGAGGCTACACCTTC	CASSEMDRVGGYTF
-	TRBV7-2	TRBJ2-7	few	TGTGCTTCGAGGGGCACCTCCTACGAGCAGTACTTC	CASRGTSYEQYF
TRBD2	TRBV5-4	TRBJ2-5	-	TGTGCCAGCACCATGGGAGCGGGGTTTGGAGAGACCCAGTACTTC	CASTMGAGFGETQYF
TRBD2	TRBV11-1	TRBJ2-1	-	TGTGCCAGCAGCCCAAGCGGGAGGGAGAACAATGAGCAGTTCTTC	CASSPSGRENNEQFF
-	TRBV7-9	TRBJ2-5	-	TGTGCCAGCAGCCCATCACCGGTTGGGGAGACCCAGTACTTC	CASSPSPVGETQYF
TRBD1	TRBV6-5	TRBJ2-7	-	TGTGCCAGCAGTAGACAGGGGCTCGAGCAGTACTTC	CASSRQGLEQYF
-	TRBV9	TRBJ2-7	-	TGTGCCAGCAGCGAGGGGATAAAACCCTACGAGCAGTACTTC	CASSEGIKPYEQYF